This T cell receptor (beta chain) stems from a study of blood T cells in healthy people across ages. The study's findings and limits: Roughly linearly, TCR beta diversity per million T cells fell as age increased. Lack of knowledge of donor CMV status possibly confounded expanded clonotype changes.

A note on this clonotype: Antigen: not known.

Then a second PCR, running roughly 6 to 11 cycles, was carried out with a sample-barcoded 5' primer and a J-beta primer mix. Each TCR beta cDNA got a 12-nucleotide random molecular identifier. TCRdb passed the 5' RACE reads through MiXCR, listing each CDR3 protein once. The data show some 1,500,000 distinct CDR3 sequences, roughly 43% seen once. V lost 7 bases and J lost 3; bases outside the gene matches: 5. The CDR3 spans 14 residues. Germline V gene lookup returns CDR1 SEHNR and CDR2 FQNEAQ (reference sequence). The V and J genes are TRBV7-9 and TRBJ1-4, with 7 nucleotides matching TRBD1. The sequenced sample consisted of blood. The sequence was obtained from a woman aged 18-29 years in good health. The CDR3 DNA is TGTGCCAGCAATGCAGGGGGTTCTAATGAAAAACTGTTTTTT. Encoded protein: CASNAGGSNEKLFF.